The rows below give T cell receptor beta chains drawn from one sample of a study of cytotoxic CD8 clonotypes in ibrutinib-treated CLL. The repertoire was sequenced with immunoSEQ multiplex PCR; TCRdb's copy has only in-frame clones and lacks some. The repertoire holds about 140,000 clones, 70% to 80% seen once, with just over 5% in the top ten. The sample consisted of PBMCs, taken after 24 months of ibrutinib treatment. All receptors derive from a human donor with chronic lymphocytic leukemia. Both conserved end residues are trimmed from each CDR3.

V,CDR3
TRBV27,ATSRGGVTTEAF
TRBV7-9,ASAPMGNTGELF
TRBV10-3,AISAGIGNQPQH
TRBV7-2,ASSLGGGRGVF
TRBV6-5,ASSYSAGGKRNTIY
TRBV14,ASSQVAGAQETQY
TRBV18,ASSPPGGVGIHEQY
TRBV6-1,ASSGQPSGGGTDTQY
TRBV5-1,ASSLGDGRGDTIY
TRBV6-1,ASSGAHDGNQPQH
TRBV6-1,ASSEGGSYEQY
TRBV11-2,ASTPARGLSLVNYGYT
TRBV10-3,AISESAVSNQPQH
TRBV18,ASSPGRDEQF
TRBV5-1,ASSSDGGNTDTQY
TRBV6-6,ASRGGGDPGNQPQH
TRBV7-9,ASRLRGGGESSPLH
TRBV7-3,ASSPPGLAHDEQF
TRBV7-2,ASSLGGNTGELF
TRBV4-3,ASSQGAGGFPYEQY
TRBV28,ASSLPLRGTEAF
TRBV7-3,ASSPNPGDTEAF
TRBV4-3,ASSQEGGREQF
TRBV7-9,ASSPPRRIGNTIY
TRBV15,ATSRGGEANEKLF
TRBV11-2,ASSRTGGAVWAGELF
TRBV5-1,ASSVPGLNTEAF
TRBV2,ASSDQGRGNTIY
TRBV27,ASSEVADATNEKLF
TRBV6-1,ASSEGVGGLDMQY
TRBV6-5,ASSYSRNTGELF
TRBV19,ATLGTANYGYT
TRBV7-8,ASSLGDGRIDTQY
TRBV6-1,ASTRNNEQF
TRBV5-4,ASSLGSGGVKNIQY
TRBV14,ASSPLAGGTGELF
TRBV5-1,ASSLEGRDTQY
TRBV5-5,ASSFLPPDTQY
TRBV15,AVAPVGGGTDTQY
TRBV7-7,ASSLGLGPYEQY
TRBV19,ASSIDRATGLH
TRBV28,ASSDGLAGTGELF
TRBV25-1,ASSEVGEDTQY
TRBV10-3,AISEYATGEGTEAF
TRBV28,ASSSPGQGGGYT
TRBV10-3,AIRWGTGSMNTEAF
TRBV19,ASSTGGGTDTQY
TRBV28,ASRLDGANEKLF
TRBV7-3,ASSLGGRGYEQY
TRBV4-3,ASREAGGLPDTQY